Listed below are T cell receptor beta chains from one sample, sequenced in a study of blood T cell repertoires in COVID-19. Using immunoSEQ multiplex PCR, the repertoire was profiled, and TCRdb retains in-frame clones only, with some absent. This table holds 300,000 to 450,000 clones, roughly 90% found once. Sequenced sample: peripheral blood. The receptor source for this set is a woman in her twenties or thirties with COVID-19, enrolled during active disease. Each CDR3 is given with its conserved first and last residue. Each record gives: J gene, V gene, D gene, clone size, CDR3 DNA, CDR3 protein. The D gene is left open where the match is weak. Only some rows state a clone size, as once, few, many or a class for expanded clones.

>TRBJ2-7|TRBV5-1|-|once
TGCGCCAGCAGAGACATATACCGCTTAACCGAGCAGTACTTC
CASRDIYRLTEQYF
>TRBJ1-3|TRBV7-9|-|few
TGTGCCAGCAGCTTAGAAAGGCGGCAGGGCGCCGGAAACACCATATATTTT
CASSLERRQGAGNTIYF
>TRBJ2-7|TRBV7-2|TRBD2|-
TGTGCCAGCAGCCGTGGGGAGGGACCCTACGAGCAGTACTTC
CASSRGEGPYEQYF
>TRBJ2-1|TRBV13|-|-
TGTGCCAGCAGCTCCGGGGTGGGCTACAATGAGCAGTTCTTC
CASSSGVGYNEQFF
>TRBJ2-5|TRBV10-3|TRBD1|once
TGTGCCATCAGTGAGTCGGGGGGACAGGGACGGGAGACCCAGTACTTC
CAISESGGQGRETQYF
>TRBJ2-4|TRBV2|-|-
TGTGCCAGCGCTGGACTAAGAAACATTCAGTACTTC
CASAGLRNIQYF
>TRBJ1-3|TRBV2|-|-
TGTGCCAGCAGTTCCCAGGGTGCTGGAAACACCATATATTTT
CASSSQGAGNTIYF
>TRBJ1-1|TRBV29-1|-|-
TGCAGCGTGGCCGGGGGGGCTAACACTGAAGCTTTCTTT
CSVAGGANTEAFF
>TRBJ1-6|TRBV11-3|-|-
TGTGCCAGCAGTTCTGAACAGGGTCTTTCACCCCTCCACTTT
CASSSEQGLSPLHF
>TRBJ2-1|TRBV15|TRBD2|-
TGTGCCACCAGCAGAGATTTGTTAACGGGAGGGATTTACAATGAGCAGTTCTTC
CATSRDLLTGGIYNEQFF
>TRBJ1-6|TRBV28|TRBD1|few
TGTGCCAGCAGGACCCCAGGGGGGCGTAATTCACCCCTCCACTTT
CASRTPGGRNSPLHF
>TRBJ2-7|TRBV11-2|-|-
TGTGCCAGCAGCTTAGGAAACAGTAACTACGAGCAGTACTTC
CASSLGNSNYEQYF
>TRBJ1-3|TRBV18|-|-
TGTGCCAGCTCACCGGCTTTCGGGAACTCTGGAAACACCATATATTTT
CASSPAFGNSGNTIYF
>TRBJ2-1|TRBV7-9|TRBD2|-
TGTGCCAGCAGCCGGACTGGCGGGGGGTACAATGAGCAGTTCTTC
CASSRTGGGYNEQFF
>TRBJ2-5|TRBV29-1|-|-
TGCAGCGTTGCCCGGGGCCAAGAGACCCAGTACTTC
CSVARGQETQYF
>TRBJ1-2|TRBV24-1|-|-
TGTGCCACCAGTGATTTCCTCTATGGCTACACCTTC
CATSDFLYGYTF
>TRBJ2-5|TRBV11-1|TRBD2|-
TGTGCCAGCAGCCGACTAGCGGGGGGTTCGGAGACCCAGTACTTC
CASSRLAGGSETQYF
>TRBJ1-2|TRBV29-1|-|-
TGCAGCGCCACCGGGCGGGGGATGGACTATGGCTACACCTTC
CSATGRGMDYGYTF
>TRBJ2-7|TRBV28|TRBD1|once
TGTGCCAGCAGTTCAGGGGGAAGCTACGAGCAGTACTTC
CASSSGGSYEQYF
>TRBJ2-3|TRBV6-4|TRBD2|-
TGTGCCAGCAGTGACAACGGCGGGAGGGGGGATACGCAGTATTTT
CASSDNGGRGDTQYF
>TRBJ1-1|TRBV4-1|-|-
TGCGCCAGCAGCCAAGTGGGGGGTATGACTGAAGCTTTCTTT
CASSQVGGMTEAFF
>TRBJ2-3|TRBV7-9|TRBD1|-
TGTGCCAGCAGCTTACCGCGGACAGGGATCCCCACAGATACGCAGTATTTT
CASSLPRTGIPTDTQYF
>TRBJ1-1|TRBV11-3|-|-
TGTGCCAGCAGCAACGCGGTAGGTACTGAAGCTTTCTTT
CASSNAVGTEAFF
>TRBJ2-7|TRBV29-1|-|few
TGCAGCGGCGGGACTCCCTACGAGCAGTACTTC
CSGGTPYEQYF
>TRBJ1-1|TRBV3-1/TRBV3-2|-|-
TGTGCCAGCAGCCCCCGGAACACTGAAGCTTTCTTT
CASSPRNTEAFF
>TRBJ1-5|TRBV15|TRBD1|-
TGTGCCACCAGCCGTAGGACAGGGTCCGGTCAGCCCCAGCATTTT
CATSRRTGSGQPQHF
>TRBJ2-4|TRBV7-2|-|-
TGTGCCAGCAGCCAACAGGGCACACTAGCCAAAAACATTCAGTACTTC
CASSQQGTLAKNIQYF
>TRBJ1-6|TRBV7-2|-|-
TGTGCCAGCAGCTTAGTTGGGGAGGGAGCTTCACCCCTCCACTTT
CASSLVGEGASPLHF
>TRBJ1-1|TRBV6-5|-|-
TGTGCCAGCAGTTACTCGACCCGCGGCAACACTGAAGCTTTCTTT
CASSYSTRGNTEAFF
>TRBJ2-7|TRBV24-1|TRBD1|once
TGTGCCACCAGTGATTGGGCACAGGGGAATGAGCAGTACTTC
CATSDWAQGNEQYF
>TRBJ1-1|TRBV2|TRBD1|-
TGTGCCAGCCGGACCGGGACAGTAAACACTGAAGCTTTCTTT
CASRTGTVNTEAFF